This T cell receptor (beta chain) was identified in a study of blood T cell repertoires in COVID-19. Study processing details: Amplification from reference gene primers served as the basis for estimated nucleated cell counts. The protocol was immunoSEQ multiplex PCR, while the TCRdb copy is restricted to in-frame clones and leaves out a portion. D and trimming were read from the DNA, whereas the V and J calls and clone size are those reported in that table. Counted here are about 70,000 clones, 75% to 85% occurring once; the ten biggest clones make up roughly 6%. The specimen sequenced was peripheral blood. The TCR comes from an older woman with acute or convalescent COVID-19.

CDR3 DNA: TGTGCCAGCAGTTACAAGGGGGATCAGCCCCAGCATTTT. Translating gives CASSYKGDQPQHF. The rearrangement links TRBV6-5 to TRBJ1-5; D might be TRBD1 (6 bases). CDR1 MNHEY and CDR2 SVGAGI come from the germline V gene. The V end lost 2 bases, the J end lost 5 bases, and 7 bases lay between the germline ends. The CDR3 consists of 13 residues.